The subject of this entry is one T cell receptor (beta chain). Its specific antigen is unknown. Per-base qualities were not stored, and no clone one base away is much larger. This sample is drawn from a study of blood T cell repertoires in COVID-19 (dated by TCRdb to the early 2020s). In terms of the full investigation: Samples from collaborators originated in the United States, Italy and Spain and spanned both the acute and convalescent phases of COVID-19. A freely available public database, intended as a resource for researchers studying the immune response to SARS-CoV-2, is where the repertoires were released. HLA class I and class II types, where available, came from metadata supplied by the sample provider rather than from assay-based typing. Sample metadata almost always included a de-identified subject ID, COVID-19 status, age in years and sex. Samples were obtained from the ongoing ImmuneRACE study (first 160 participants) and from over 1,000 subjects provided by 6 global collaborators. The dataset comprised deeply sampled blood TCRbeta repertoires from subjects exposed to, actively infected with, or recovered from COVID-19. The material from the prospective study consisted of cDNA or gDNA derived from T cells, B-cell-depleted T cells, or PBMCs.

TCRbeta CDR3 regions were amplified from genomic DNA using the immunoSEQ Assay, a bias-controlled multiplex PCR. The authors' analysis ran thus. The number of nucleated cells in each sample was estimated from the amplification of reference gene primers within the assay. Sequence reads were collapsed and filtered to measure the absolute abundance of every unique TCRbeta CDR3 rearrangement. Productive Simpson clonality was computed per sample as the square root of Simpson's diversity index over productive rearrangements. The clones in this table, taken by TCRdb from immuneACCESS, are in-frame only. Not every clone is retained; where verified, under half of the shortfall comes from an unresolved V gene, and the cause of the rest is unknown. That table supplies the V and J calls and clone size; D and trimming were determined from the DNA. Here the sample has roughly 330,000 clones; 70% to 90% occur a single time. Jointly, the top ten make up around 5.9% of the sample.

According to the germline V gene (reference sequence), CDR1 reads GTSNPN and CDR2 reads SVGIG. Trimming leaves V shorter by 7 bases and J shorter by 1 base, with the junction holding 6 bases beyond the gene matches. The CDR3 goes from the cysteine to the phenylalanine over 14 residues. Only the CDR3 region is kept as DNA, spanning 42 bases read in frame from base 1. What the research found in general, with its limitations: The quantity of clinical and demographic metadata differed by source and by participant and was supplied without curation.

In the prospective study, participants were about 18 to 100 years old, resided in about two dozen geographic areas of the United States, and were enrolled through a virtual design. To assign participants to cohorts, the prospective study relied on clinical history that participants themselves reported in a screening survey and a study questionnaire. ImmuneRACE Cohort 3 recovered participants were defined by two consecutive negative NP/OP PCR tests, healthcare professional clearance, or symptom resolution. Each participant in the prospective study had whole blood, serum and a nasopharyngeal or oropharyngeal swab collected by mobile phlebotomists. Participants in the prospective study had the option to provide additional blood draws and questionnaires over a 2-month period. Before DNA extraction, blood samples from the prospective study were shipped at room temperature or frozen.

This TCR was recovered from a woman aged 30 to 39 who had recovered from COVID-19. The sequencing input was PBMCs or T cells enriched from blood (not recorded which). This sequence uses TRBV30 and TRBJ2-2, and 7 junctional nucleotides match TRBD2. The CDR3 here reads CASESGGNTGELFF. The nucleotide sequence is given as TGTGCCTCGGAGTCGGGGGGGAACACCGGGGAGCTGTTTTTT. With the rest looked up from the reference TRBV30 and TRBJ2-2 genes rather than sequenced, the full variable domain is SQTIHQWPATLVQPVGSPLSLECTVEGTSNPNLYWYRQAAGRGLQLLFYSVGIGQISSEVPQNLSASRPQDRQFILSSKKLLLSDSGFYLCASESGGNTGELFFGEGSRLTVL.